This T cell receptor (beta chain) was obtained from a study of cytomegalovirus exposure and HLA in healthy donors. A note on this clone: What it binds is unknown.

General study results and limits: CMV serostatus was the sole immune exposure data available.

The PCR was carried out with 60 Vbeta primers and 13 Jbeta primers. Method: immunoSEQ multiplex PCR; TCRdb's copy keeps in-frame clones and lacks some. Among more than 100,000 clones listed, around three quarters were seen once. This TCR was recovered from a man aged 50 or older in good health and CMV-seropositive. The sample was PBMCs.

The CDR3 DNA reads as TGTGCCAGCTCACCGCAGGGGCAATATAGCTATGGCTACACCTTC. As protein: CASSPQGQYSYGYTF. The chain has TRBV18 and TRBJ1-2, with D perhaps TRBD1 (6 bases). The CDR3 is made up of 15 amino acids. Germline CDR1 is KGHSH and CDR2 is LQKENI. With 3 bases removed from V and 4 bases from J, the gap between germline ends came to 15 bases.